One and the same sample provided the 27 T cell receptor beta chains below, sequenced in a study of T cell responses to AZD1222 COVID-19 vaccine. TCRdb's table, derived via immunoSEQ multiplex PCR, lists solely in-frame clones and lacks some. The top ten hold 25% to 35% of the sample, which has approximately 120,000 clones, approximately 91% seen once. The source material was peripheral blood, sampled on day 0 of AZD1222 vaccination. The receptors here all came from an adult in good health.

The CDR3 loop is CASSLSRLAGPKNTGELFF. The CDR3 region has the DNA TGCGCCAGCAGCTTGAGTCGTCTAGCGGGTCCAAAGAACACCGGGGAGCTGTTTTTT. V and J are TRBV5-1 and TRBJ2-2; 8 bases agree with TRBD2. V shed 1 base and J 1 base; nucleotides not matched to a gene: 12. The CDR3 has 19 residues. Germline V gene data show CDR1 as SGHRS and CDR2 as YFSETQ.

The table lists this clone with a count of one. The chain uses TRBV30 and TRBJ2-7; TRBD1 matches at 8 bases. Trimming cost V 6 bases and J 1 base; bases outside gene matches: 5. The CDR3 spans 13 residues. Germline CDR1 is GTSNPN and CDR2 is SVGIG (reference sequence). The CDR3 nucleotides read TGTGCCTGCACATGGACAGGGTCCTACGAGCAGTACTTC. Translated: CACTWTGSYEQYF.

This chain joins TRBV29-1 and TRBJ2-5; D gene uncertain. V was clipped by 7 bases and J by 5 bases, with 14 bases between them. The CDR3 spans 12 residues. The germline V gene encodes CDR1 SQVTM and CDR2 ANQGSEA. The CDR3 region is CSEARVAETQYF. For the CDR3, the DNA is TGCAGCGAGGCCCGGGTTGCGGAGACCCAGTACTTC.

The chain uses TRBV7-6 and TRBJ2-1; 12 nucleotides match TRBD2. Germline V gene lookup returns CDR1 SGHVS and CDR2 FNYEAQ. This CDR3 has 16 residues. Germline trimming cut 2 bases from V and 7 bases from J; bases unmatched to any gene: 6. CDR3 sequence reads: CASSLQGLAGLNEQFF. The CDR3 coding sequence is TGTGCCAGCAGCTTACAAGGACTAGCGGGATTAAATGAGCAGTTCTTC.

The J gene is TRBJ2-7, the V gene TRBV5-1; D might be TRBD2 (5 bases). V dropped 4 bases and J dropped 5 bases, with 22 bases sitting between them. The CDR3 runs 16 residues. Germline V gives CDR1 SGHRS, CDR2 YFSETQ. Here the CDR3 reads CASSPTIGLTRNEQYF. CDR3 nucleotides: TGCGCCAGCAGCCCGACCATAGGACTGACCAGGAACGAGCAGTACTTC.

This clone was detected only once. The CDR3 loop is CASSGGSPGETQYF. Written as DNA, the CDR3 is TGTGCCAGTAGTGGGGGGTCTCCTGGGGAGACCCAGTACTTC. The chain joins TRBV19 to TRBJ2-5; maybe TRBD2 (6 bases). The V and J ends lost 5 bases and 5 bases respectively, with 15 bases between them. This CDR3 spans 14 amino acids. The V gene's germline CDR1 is LNHDA and CDR2 SQIVND (reference sequence).

The genes are TRBV18 and TRBJ2-7; the match to TRBD1 covers 8 bases. The CDR3 is 13 residues long. The V segment lost 2 bases and the J segment 5 bases; nucleotides outside the gene matches: 2. CDR1 is KGHSH, CDR2 LQKENI, per germline. CDR3 DNA: TGTGCCAGCTCACCATCAGGGGGCGACGAGCAGTACTTC. It translates to CASSPSGGDEQYF.

This sequence joins TRBV7-9 and TRBJ2-7; D might be TRBD1 (6 bases). The CDR3 contains 13 residues. The germline V and J ends were trimmed by 3 bases and 5 bases, with 11 bases remaining between them. Looked up from germline, CDR1 is SEHNR and CDR2 is FQNEAQ (reference sequence). CDR3 sequence: CASSFNRENEQYF. The CDR3 coding sequence is TGTGCCAGCAGCTTCAACAGGGAGAACGAGCAGTACTTC.

The chain recombines TRBV6-4 with TRBJ2-3; 8 bases are shared with TRBD2. Trimming removed 5 bases from V and 0 bases from J; junction bases left unmatched: 7. The germline gives CDR1 MRHNA, CDR2 SNTAGT. The CDR3 has 16 amino acids. In DNA, the CDR3 is TGTGCCAGCAGTCCCATTAGCGGGACTAGCACAGATACGCAGTATTTT. Amino acid sequence: CASSPISGTSTDTQYF.

The V gene is TRBV7-9, the J gene TRBJ2-7; possibly TRBD1 for D (6 bases). V was clipped by 7 bases and J by 4 bases, with 14 bases between them. CDR1 SEHNR and CDR2 FQNEAQ come from the germline V gene (reference sequence). This CDR3 comprises 13 residues. The CDR3 spells CASKVAGQYEQYF. Here the CDR3 DNA reads TGTGCCAGCAAGGTTGCAGGACAGTACGAGCAGTACTTC.

The V call is TRBV19, the J call TRBJ1-2; TRBD1 matches 9 bases. V trimming: 3 bases; J trimming: 6 bases; junction bases outside the gene matches: 8. CDR1 is LNHDA, CDR2 SQIVND, per germline (reference sequence). The CDR3 sequence is 15 residues long. The DNA for the CDR3 is TGTGCCAGTAGTATCCCGACAGGGGGTCCGGATGGCTACACCTTC. Its protein product is CASSIPTGGPDGYTF.

J is TRBJ2-7 and V is TRBV5-1, with TRBD1 matching over 7 bases. Germline trimming cut 6 bases from V and 1 base from J; bases unmatched to any gene: 7. CDR1 and CDR2 from the germline V gene are SGHRS and YFSETQ. The CDR3 contains 14 residues. In nucleotides, the CDR3 is TGCGCCAGCACTCGGGACAGCTTTTCCTACGAGCAGTACTTC. Protein product: CASTRDSFSYEQYF.

The rearrangement links TRBV5-1 to TRBJ2-1, with 8 bases fitting TRBD2. V lost 3 bases to trimming and J lost 7 bases; unmatched junction nucleotides: 15. Germline V lookup: CDR1 SGHRS, CDR2 YFSETQ. CDR3 length: 17 residues. CDR3 loop: CASSSDTGGPLGNEQFF. CDR3 coding DNA: TGCGCCAGCAGCTCCGATACGGGGGGGCCATTGGGTAATGAGCAGTTCTTC.

V and J are TRBV7-9 and TRBJ2-5; TRBD1 aligns across 8 bases. The CDR3 loop spans 14 amino acids. Losses at the gene ends were 1 base for V and 5 bases for J; bases not matched to a gene: 3. Per germline, CDR1 SEHNR and CDR2 FQNEAQ (reference sequence). The CDR3 region has the DNA TGTGCCAGCAGCTTAGGGACAGGGAGGGAGACCCAGTACTTC. It specifies CASSLGTGRETQYF. Full variable domain (outside the CDR3, taken from reference TRBV7-9 and TRBJ2-5): DTGVSQNPRHKITKRGQNVTFRCDPISEHNRLYWYRQTLGQGPEFLTYFQNEAQLEKSRLLSDRFSAERPKGSFSTLEIQRTEQGDSAMYLCASSLGTGRETQYFGPGTRLLVL.

The J gene is TRBJ1-3, the V gene TRBV7-6, with D perhaps matching TRBD1 (6 bases). The CDR3 covers 14 residues. Per germline, CDR1 SGHVS and CDR2 FNYEAQ. With 5 bases removed from V and 0 bases from J, the gap between germline ends came to 8 bases. In DNA form, the CDR3 reads TGTGCCAGCAGCGGGACAAACTCTGGAAACACCATATATTTT. Translating it yields CASSGTNSGNTIYF.

CDR3 bases: TGCGCCAGCAGCTTGACAAGATTGGGGAACACTGAAGCTTTCTTT. This translates into CASSLTRLGNTEAFF. The chain joins TRBV5-1 to TRBJ1-1, with D uncertain. The CDR3 runs 15 residues. V was pared by 1 base and J by 1 base, with 11 bases between. Germline values: CDR1 SGHRS, CDR2 YFSETQ.

In DNA, the CDR3 is TGTGCCAGCAGCTTTAGCGGGGGTTCTACAGATACGCAGTATTTT. Its translation: CASSFSGGSTDTQYF. The chain is built from TRBV11-3 and TRBJ2-3, with 9 bases that match TRBD2. The length of the CDR3 is 15 residues. Looked up from germline, CDR1 is SGHNT and CDR2 is YENEEA. J gave up 3 bases and V 3 bases, and 4 bases lay outside the gene matches.

V and J are TRBV5-1 and TRBJ2-3, with TRBD2 matching over 8 bases. The germline V gene encodes CDR1 SGHRS and CDR2 YFSETQ. CDR3 length: 15 amino acids. The junction had 7 bases not matched to a gene; V was cut back by 5 bases and J by 2 bases. CDR3 sequence (DNA): TGCGCCAGCAGGATAAGCGGGGGACACACAGATACGCAGTATTTT. It yields the protein CASRISGGHTDTQYF. The complete variable domain, with remaining parts taken from reference TRBV5-1 and TRBJ2-3, reads KAGVTQTPRYLIKTRGQQVTLSCSPISGHRSVSWYQQTPGQGLQFLFEYFSETQRNKGNFPGRFSGRQFSNSRSEMNVSTLELGDSALYLCASRISGGHTDTQYFGPGTRLTVL.

The chain is built from TRBV19 and TRBJ2-2; D may be TRBD1 or TRBD2 (5 bases each). Trimming shortened V by 6 bases and J by 5 bases, and 16 bases separated the two germline ends. The CDR3 covers 15 residues. In germline, CDR1 is LNHDA, CDR2 SQIVND (reference sequence). Written as DNA, the CDR3 is TGTGCCAGTAGACCCGACTATGGGGGAACCGGGGAGCTGTTTTTT. It yields the protein CASRPDYGGTGELFF.

The chain uses TRBV18 and TRBJ1-3; D remains ambiguous. Deletions cut 2 bases from V and 1 base from J, with 9 bases between. The CDR3 contains 15 residues. The germline CDR1 and CDR2 sequences are KGHSH and LQKENI. CDR3 in DNA: TGTGCCAGCTCACCAGCAGGCATATCTGGAAACACCATATATTTT. Amino acid sequence: CASSPAGISGNTIYF.

This chain connects TRBV7-3 to TRBJ2-5; D is tentatively TRBD1 or TRBD2 (6 bases each). V lost 5 bases, J lost 2 bases, and 18 bases lay in between. This CDR3 contains 16 residues. Germline V gene data show CDR1 as SGHTA and CDR2 as FQGTGA. The CDR3, as DNA: TGTGCCAGCAGCCCAACCAACGGGGGCGATCAAGAGACCCAGTACTTC. It codes for CASSPTNGGDQETQYF.

This chain joins TRBV18 and TRBJ1-3; D is unclear. The CDR3 spans 14 residues. The ends were cut back, 0 bases at V and 0 bases at J, with 3 bases in the middle. Germline V gene data show CDR1 as KGHSH and CDR2 as LQKENI. The CDR3 DNA follows: TGTGCCAGCTCACCACCGATCTCTGGAAACACCATATATTTT. Residues: CASSPPISGNTIYF.

J is TRBJ1-5 and V is TRBV6-5; tentative D call: TRBD1 (5 bases). CDR1 and CDR2 from the germline V gene are MNHEY and SVGAGI. There are 15 residues in the CDR3. Trimming removed 6 bases at V and 0 bases at J, with 12 bases between. The CDR3 is CASSQVGVSNQPQHF. CDR3 nucleotide sequence: TGTGCCAGCAGCCAAGTGGGGGTTAGCAATCAGCCCCAGCATTTT.

The chain combines TRBV5-1 with TRBJ1-2; no clear D. This CDR3 region has 12 residues. V lost 5 bases and J lost 6, with 11 bases in between. Per the germline V gene, CDR1 is SGHRS and CDR2 is YFSETQ. CDR3 nucleotides: TGCGCCAGCAGAGACACGGAAGATGGCTACACCTTC. Amino acid sequence: CASRDTEDGYTF.

The chain links TRBV27 to TRBJ1-6, with D perhaps TRBD1 (6 bases). Germline CDR1 and CDR2: MNHEY and SMNVEV (reference sequence). The CDR3 is made up of 17 amino acids. The V and J ends lost 5 bases and 4 bases respectively, with 18 bases between them. The chain's CDR3 is CASSEKQGIFYNSPLHF. As DNA, the CDR3 is TGTGCCAGCAGTGAAAAACAGGGAATCTTTTATAATTCACCCCTCCACTTT.

The chain couples TRBV5-6 to TRBJ1-1, with D maybe TRBD1 (6 bases). V was pared by 4 bases and J by 1 base, with 8 bases between. CDR1 and CDR2 (germline): SGHDT, YYEEEE. CDR3 length: 13 amino acids. The CDR3 region is CASSVGQNTEAFF. Written as DNA, the CDR3 is TGTGCCAGCAGCGTGGGACAGAACACTGAAGCTTTCTTT. Supplemented by reference TRBV5-6 and TRBJ1-1, the full variable domain reads DAGVTQSPTHLIKTRGQQVTLRCSPKSGHDTVSWYQQALGQGPQFIFQYYEEEERQRGNFPDRFSGHQFPNYSSELNVNALLLGDSALYLCASSVGQNTEAFFGQGTRLTVV.

This sequence joins TRBV6-2 or TRBV6-3 and TRBJ1-2; tentatively, D is TRBD1 (6 bases). This CDR3 is built from 13 residues. Germline assignment: CDR1 MNHEY and CDR2 SVGEGT. V gave up 4 bases and J gave up 2 bases, with 8 bases separating them. The chain's CDR3 is CASSSDRNYGYTF. Written as DNA, the CDR3 is TGTGCCAGCAGTTCTGACAGGAACTATGGCTACACCTTC.